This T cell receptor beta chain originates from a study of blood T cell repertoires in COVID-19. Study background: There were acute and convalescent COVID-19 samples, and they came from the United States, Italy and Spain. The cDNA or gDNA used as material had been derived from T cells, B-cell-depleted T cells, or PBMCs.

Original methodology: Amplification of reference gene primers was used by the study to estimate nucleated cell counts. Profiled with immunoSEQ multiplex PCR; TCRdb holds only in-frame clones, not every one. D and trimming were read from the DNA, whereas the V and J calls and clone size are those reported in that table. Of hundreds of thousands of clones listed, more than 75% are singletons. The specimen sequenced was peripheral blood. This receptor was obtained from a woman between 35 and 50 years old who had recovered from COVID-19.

In DNA form, the CDR3 reads TGCGCCAGCAGCTTGGATTATGGGAGGGGCACTGAAGCTTTCTTT. This codes for CASSLDYGRGTEAFF. This rearrangement joins TRBV5-1 to TRBJ1-1, with D perhaps TRBD1 (5 bases). From germline, CDR1 is SGHRS and CDR2 YFSETQ. Deletions cut 0 bases from V and 4 bases from J, with 13 bases between. The CDR3 has 15 residues.